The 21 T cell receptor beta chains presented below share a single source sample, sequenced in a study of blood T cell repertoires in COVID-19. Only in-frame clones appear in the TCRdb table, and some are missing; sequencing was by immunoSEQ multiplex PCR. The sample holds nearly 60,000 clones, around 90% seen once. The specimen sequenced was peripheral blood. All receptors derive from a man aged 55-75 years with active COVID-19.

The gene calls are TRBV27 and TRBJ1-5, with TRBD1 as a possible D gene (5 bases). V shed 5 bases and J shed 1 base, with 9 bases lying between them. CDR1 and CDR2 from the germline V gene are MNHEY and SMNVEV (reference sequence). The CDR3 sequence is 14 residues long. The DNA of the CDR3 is TGTGCCAGCAGTCGACAGCCGAGCAATCAGCCCCAGCATTTT. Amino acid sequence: CASSRQPSNQPQHF.

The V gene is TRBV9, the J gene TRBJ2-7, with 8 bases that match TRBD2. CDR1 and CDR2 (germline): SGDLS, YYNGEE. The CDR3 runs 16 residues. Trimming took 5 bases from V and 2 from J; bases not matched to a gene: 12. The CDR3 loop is CASSYVPTSGPYEQYF. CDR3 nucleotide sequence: TGTGCCAGCAGTTACGTCCCTACTAGCGGACCCTACGAGCAGTACTTC.

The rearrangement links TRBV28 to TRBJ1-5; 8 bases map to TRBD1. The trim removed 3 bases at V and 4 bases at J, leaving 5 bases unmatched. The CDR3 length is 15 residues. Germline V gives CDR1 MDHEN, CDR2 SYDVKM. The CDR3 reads CASSFRQGRNQPQHF. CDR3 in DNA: TGTGCCAGCAGTTTCCGACAGGGGCGGAATCAGCCCCAGCATTTT.

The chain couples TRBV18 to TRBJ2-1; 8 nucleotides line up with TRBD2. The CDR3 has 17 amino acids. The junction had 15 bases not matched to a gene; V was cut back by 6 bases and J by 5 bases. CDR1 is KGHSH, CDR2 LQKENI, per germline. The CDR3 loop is CASSLISSGGENNEQFF. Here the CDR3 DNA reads TGTGCCAGCTCTCTAATCAGCAGCGGGGGTGAAAACAATGAGCAGTTCTTC.

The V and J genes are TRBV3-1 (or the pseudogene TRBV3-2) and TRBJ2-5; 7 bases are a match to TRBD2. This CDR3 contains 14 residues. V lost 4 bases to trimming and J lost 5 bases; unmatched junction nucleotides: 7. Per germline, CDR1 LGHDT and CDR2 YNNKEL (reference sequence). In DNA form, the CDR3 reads TGTGCCAGCAGCCCACTAGGGCGGGGGGAGACCCAGTACTTC. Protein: CASSPLGRGETQYF.

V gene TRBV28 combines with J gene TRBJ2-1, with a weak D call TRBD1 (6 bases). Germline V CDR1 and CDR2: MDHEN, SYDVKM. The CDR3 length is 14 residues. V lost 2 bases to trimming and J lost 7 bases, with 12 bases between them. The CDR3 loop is CASSLGGGLNEQFF. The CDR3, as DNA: TGTGCCAGCAGTTTAGGTGGGGGCCTGAATGAGCAGTTCTTC.

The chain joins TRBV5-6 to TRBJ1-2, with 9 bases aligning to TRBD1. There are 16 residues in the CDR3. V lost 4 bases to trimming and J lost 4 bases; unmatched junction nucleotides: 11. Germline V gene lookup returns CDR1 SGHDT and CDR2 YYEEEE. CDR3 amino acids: CASSLHRDREVYGYTF. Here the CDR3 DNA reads TGTGCCAGCAGCCTCCACCGGGACAGGGAGGTCTATGGCTACACCTTC.

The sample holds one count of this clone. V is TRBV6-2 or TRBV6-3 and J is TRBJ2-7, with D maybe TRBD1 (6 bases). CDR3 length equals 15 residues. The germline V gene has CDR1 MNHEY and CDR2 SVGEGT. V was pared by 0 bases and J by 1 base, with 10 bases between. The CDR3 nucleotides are TGTGCCAGCAGTTACTCCCTAGACAGGTCCTACGAGCAGTACTTC. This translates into CASSYSLDRSYEQYF.

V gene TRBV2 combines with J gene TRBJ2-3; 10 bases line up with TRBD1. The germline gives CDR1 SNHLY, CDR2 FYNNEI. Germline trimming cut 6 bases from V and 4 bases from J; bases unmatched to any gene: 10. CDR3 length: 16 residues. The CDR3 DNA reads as TGTGCCAGCAGGCCACCGGGACAGGGGTTAGCAGATACGCAGTATTTT. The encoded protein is CASRPPGQGLADTQYF.

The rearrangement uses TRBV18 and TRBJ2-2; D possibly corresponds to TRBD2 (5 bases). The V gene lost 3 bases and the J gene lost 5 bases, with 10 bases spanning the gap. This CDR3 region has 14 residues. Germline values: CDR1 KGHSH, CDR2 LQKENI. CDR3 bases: TGTGCCAGCTCACCCCCCGAGGGAACCGGGGAGCTGTTTTTT. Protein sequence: CASSPPEGTGELFF.

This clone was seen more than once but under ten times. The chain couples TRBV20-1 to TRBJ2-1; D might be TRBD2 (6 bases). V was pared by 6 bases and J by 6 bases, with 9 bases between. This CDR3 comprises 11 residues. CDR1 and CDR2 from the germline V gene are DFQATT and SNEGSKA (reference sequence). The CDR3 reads CSALARNEQFF. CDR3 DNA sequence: TGCAGTGCACTAGCACGCAATGAGCAGTTCTTC.

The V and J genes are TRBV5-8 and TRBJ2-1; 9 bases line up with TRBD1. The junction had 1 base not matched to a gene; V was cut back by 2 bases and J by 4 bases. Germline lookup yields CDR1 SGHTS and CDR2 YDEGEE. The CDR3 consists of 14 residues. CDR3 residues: CASSFGQGYNEQFF. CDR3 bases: TGTGCCAGCAGCTTCGGACAGGGGTACAATGAGCAGTTCTTC. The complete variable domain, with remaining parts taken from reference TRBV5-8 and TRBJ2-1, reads EAGVTQSPTHLIKTRGQQATLRCSPISGHTSVYWYQQALGLGLQFLLWYDEGEERNRGNFPPRFSGRQFPNYSSELNVNALELEDSALYLCASSFGQGYNEQFFGPGTRLTVL.

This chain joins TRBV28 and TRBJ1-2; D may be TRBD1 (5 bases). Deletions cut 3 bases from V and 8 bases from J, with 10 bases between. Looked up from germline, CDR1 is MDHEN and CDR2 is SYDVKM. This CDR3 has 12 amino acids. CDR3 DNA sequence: TGTGCCAGCAGTTTCGGAGGGGTCGGCTACACCTTC. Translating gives CASSFGGVGYTF.

The CDR3 sequence is CASSLFRLSGEAFF. Written as DNA, the CDR3 is TGTGCCAGCAGCCTCTTCAGGTTAAGCGGTGAAGCTTTCTTT. This chain joins TRBV28 and TRBJ1-1; D is unclear. Germline V gene sequence: CDR1 MDHEN, CDR2 SYDVKM. This CDR3 has 14 amino acids. Trimming removed 6 bases from V and 7 bases from J, with 18 bases in between.

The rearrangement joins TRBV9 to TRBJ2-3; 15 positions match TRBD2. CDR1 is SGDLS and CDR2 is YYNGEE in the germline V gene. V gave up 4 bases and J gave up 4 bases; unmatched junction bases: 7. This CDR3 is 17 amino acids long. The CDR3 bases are TGTGCCAGCAGCCTCGGACTAGCGGGAGGGCTTGCAGATACGCAGTATTTT. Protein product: CASSLGLAGGLADTQYF.

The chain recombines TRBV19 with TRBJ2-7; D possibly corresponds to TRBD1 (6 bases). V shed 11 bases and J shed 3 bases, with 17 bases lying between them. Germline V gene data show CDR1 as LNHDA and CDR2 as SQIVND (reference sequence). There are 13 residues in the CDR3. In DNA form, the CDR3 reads TGTGCCTGTTGTATTTTAGGGGGCTACGAGCAGTACTTC. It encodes CACCILGGYEQYF. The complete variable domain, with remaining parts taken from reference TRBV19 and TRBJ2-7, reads DGGITQSPKYLFRKEGQNVTLSCEQNLNHDAMYWYRQDPGQGLRLIYYSQIVNDFQKGDIAEGYSVSREKKESFPLTVTSAQKNPTAFYLCACCILGGYEQYFGPGTRLTVT.

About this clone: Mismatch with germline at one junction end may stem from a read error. The CDR3 loop reads CASSAGNRGEVF. CDR3 DNA sequence: TGCGCCAGCAGCGCTGGCAACCGAGGTGAGGTCTTT. The rearrangement joins TRBV5-1 to TRBJ1-1; unclear D gene. The CDR3 consists of 12 residues. Germline V lookup: CDR1 SGHRS, CDR2 YFSETQ.

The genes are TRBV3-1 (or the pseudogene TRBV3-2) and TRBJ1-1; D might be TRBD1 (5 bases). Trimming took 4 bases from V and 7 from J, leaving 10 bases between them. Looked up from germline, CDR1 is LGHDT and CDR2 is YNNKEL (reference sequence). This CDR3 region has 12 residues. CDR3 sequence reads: CASSLGGFEAFF. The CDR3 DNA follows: TGTGCCAGCAGCCTGGGGGGATTTGAAGCTTTCTTT.

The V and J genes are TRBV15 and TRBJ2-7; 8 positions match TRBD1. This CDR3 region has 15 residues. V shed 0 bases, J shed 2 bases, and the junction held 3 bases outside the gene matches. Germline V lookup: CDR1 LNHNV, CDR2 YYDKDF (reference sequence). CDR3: CATSRDAGGPYEQYF. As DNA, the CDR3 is TGTGCCACCAGCAGAGACGCAGGGGGCCCCTACGAGCAGTACTTC.

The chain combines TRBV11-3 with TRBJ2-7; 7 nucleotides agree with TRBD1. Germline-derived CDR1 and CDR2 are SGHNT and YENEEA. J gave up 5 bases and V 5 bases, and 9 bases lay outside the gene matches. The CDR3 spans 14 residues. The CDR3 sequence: CASSRQGGVNEQYF. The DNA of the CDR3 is TGTGCCAGCAGCCGACAGGGCGGCGTAAACGAGCAGTACTTC.

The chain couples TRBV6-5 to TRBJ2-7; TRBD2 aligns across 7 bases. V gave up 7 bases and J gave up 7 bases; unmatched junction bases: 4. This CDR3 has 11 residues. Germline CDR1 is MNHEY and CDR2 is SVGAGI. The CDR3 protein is CASNGGGEQYF. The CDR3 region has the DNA TGTGCCAGCAACGGCGGGGGAGAGCAGTACTTC.